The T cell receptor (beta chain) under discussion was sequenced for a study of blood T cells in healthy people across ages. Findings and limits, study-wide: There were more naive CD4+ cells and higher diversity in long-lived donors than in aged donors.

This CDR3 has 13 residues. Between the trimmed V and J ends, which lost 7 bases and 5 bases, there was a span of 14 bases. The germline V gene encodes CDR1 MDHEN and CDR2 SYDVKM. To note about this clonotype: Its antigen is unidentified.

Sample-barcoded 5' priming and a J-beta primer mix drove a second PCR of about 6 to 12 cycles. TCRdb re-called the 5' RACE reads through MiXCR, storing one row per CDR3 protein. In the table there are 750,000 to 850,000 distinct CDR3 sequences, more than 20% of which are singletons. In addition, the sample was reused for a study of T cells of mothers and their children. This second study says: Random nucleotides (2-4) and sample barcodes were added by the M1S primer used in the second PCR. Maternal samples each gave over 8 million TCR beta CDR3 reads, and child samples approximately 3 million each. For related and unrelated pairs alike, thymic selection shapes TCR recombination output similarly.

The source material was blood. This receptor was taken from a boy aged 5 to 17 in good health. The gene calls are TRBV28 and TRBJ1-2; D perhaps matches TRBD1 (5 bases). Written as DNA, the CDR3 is TGTGCCAGCACCCAGGGCTTTAGGTATGGCTACACCTTC. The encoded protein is CASTQGFRYGYTF.